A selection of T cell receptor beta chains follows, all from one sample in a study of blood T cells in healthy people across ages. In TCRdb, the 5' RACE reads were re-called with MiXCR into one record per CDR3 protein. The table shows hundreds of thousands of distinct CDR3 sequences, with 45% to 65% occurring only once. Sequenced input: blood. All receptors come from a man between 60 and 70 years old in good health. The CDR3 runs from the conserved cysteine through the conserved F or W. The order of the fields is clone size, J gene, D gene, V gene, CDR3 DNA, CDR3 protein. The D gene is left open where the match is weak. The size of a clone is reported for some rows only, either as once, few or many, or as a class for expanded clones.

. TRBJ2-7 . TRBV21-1 TGTGCCAGCAGAGGTTTTAGCGGGGGGGCTAAGGAGGAGTACTTC CASRGFSGGAKEEYF
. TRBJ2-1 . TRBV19 TGTGCCAGTAGTATAGTCGTGAACTCCTACAATGAGCAGTTCTTC CASSIVVNSYNEQFF
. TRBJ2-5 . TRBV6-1 TGTGCCAGCAGTGAATGGGGCCCCCAAGAGACCCAGTACTTC CASSEWGPQETQYF
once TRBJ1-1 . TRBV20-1 TGTAGTGCCACGACAGTCTCGAACACTGAAGCTTTCTTT CSATTVSNTEAFF
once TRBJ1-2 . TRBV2 TGTGCCAGCAGGCAGGGTTTGGGTGACTATGGCTACACCTTC CASRQGLGDYGYTF
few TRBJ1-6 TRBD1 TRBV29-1 TGCAGCGTTGGCGGGGACAGTCCCAATTCACCCCTCCACTTT CSVGGDSPNSPLHF
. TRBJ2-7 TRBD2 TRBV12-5 TGTGCTAGTGGTTCGGTAGGGCTAGCGGGGCAATACAATGAGCAGTACTTC CASGSVGLAGQYNEQYF
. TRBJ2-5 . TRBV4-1 TGCGCCAGCAGCCACCCCGGGTCCAGGCGAGAGACCCAGTACTTC CASSHPGSRRETQYF
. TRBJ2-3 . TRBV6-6 TGTGCCAGCATGGCGGGGGCAGGGGATACGCAGTATTTT CASMAGAGDTQYF
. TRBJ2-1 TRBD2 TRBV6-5 TGTGCCAGCAGCCGGGGGGGTAGTAACAATGAGCAGTTCTTC CASSRGGSNNEQFF
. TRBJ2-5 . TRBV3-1 TGTGCCAGCAGCCAGGCTAGCGAGTACCAAGAGACCCAGTACTTC CASSQASEYQETQYF
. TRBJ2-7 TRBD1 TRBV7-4 TGTGCCAGCGGGACAGGGGGACCCTACGAGCAGTACTTC CASGTGGPYEQYF
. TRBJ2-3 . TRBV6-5 TGTGCCAGCAGTTACGGGGGGTACAGCACAGATACGCAGTATTTT CASSYGGYSTDTQYF
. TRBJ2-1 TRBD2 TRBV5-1 TGCGCCAGCAGCACCGGGACTAGCGGGGAAGGTGCTGAGCAGTTCTTC CASSTGTSGEGAEQFF
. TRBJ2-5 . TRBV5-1 TGCGCCAGCAGCTTGAATCGGGGAGGGGGACAAGAGACCCAGTACTTC CASSLNRGGGQETQYF
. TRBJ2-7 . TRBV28 TGTGCCAGCAGCCGGCAGGGTTTAAGCTCCTACGAGCAGTACTTC CASSRQGLSSYEQYF
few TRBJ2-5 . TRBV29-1 TGCAGCGTTAGTGGTAGTGGAGGTCGGGAGACCCAGTACTTC CSVSGSGGRETQYF
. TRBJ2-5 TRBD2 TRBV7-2 TGTGCCAGCAGCTACCAGCGGGGGGCGGAGACCCAGTACTTC CASSYQRGAETQYF
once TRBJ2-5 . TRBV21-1 TGTGCCTTCCCCCTGCCAGGGAAAGAGACCCAGTACTTC CAFPLPGKETQYF
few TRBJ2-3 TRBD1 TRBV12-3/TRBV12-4 TGTGCCAGCAAATGGACAGGGGGCATGTCAGATGTGGAATATTTT CASKWTGGMSDVEYF
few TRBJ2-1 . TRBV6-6 TGTGCCAGCGGAGCGGAAAGCTCCTACAATGAGCAGTTCTTC CASGAESSYNEQFF
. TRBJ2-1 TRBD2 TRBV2 TGTGCTAGCAGTGAAGTGTCGGGGCGGGGGAGACAGTTCTTC CASSEVSGRGRQFF
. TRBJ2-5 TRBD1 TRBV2 TGTGCCAGCAGTGGGCACAGGGGACAAGAGACCCAGTACTTC CASSGHRGQETQYF
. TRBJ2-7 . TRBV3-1 TGTGCCAGCAGCCGGGGAGGGGGGCCAGCCTACGAGCAGTACTTC CASSRGGGPAYEQYF
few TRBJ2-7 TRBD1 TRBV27 TGTGCCAGCAGCTTGGGACAGCCGTCGCGGTACGAGCAGTACTTC CASSLGQPSRYEQYF
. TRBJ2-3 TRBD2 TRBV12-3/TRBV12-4 TGTGCCAGCAGCAAGGGGCGGGGGGACACAGATACGCAGTATTTT CASSKGRGDTDTQYF
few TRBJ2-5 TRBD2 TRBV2 TGTGCCATCGCCGGGGGGGCTCCTCAGACCCAGTACTTC CAIAGGAPQTQYF
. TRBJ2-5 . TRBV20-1 TGCAGTGCTAGAGTTCGGTGGGGTACCAATCAAGAGACCCAGTACTTC CSARVRWGTNQETQYF
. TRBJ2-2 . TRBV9 TGTGCCAGCAGCGTAGCTGCGTCCGTCACCGGGGAGCTGTTTTTT CASSVAASVTGELFF
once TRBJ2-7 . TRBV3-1 TGTGCCAGCAGCCAGTCGCACTGGGGCGAGCAGTACTTC CASSQSHWGEQYF
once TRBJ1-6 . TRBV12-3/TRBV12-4 TGTGCCAGCAGCCCTACAGGGAGGATGTCACCCCTCCACTTT CASSPTGRMSPLHF
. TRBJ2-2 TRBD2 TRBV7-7 TGTGCCAGCAGCTTAGTACTAGCGGACACCGGGGAGCTGTTTTTT CASSLVLADTGELFF
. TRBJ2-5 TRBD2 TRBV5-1 TGCGCCAGCAGCACGGGACTAGCGGGGGCCCCCCAAGAGACCCAGTACTTC CASSTGLAGAPQETQYF
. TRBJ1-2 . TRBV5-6 TGTGCCAGCAGCTTCCCAGGGGCAGATGGCTACACCTTC CASSFPGADGYTF
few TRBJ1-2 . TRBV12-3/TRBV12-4 TGTGCCAGCAGCTTTGACAACTATGGCTACACCTTC CASSFDNYGYTF
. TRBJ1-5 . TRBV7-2 TGTGCCAGCGGCTTAAGACCAAACAGGGAGTATCAGCCCCAGCATTTT CASGLRPNREYQPQHF
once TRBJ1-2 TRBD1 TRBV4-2 TGTGCCAGCAGCCAAGTCAGGACAGGGGGTCGTGGCTACACCTTC CASSQVRTGGRGYTF
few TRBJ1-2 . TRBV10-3 TGTGCCATCAGTGACCCGCCGGGTCTAGCGACTAATGGCTACACCTTC CAISDPPGLATNGYTF
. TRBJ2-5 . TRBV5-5 TGTGCCAGCAGCTTGGGACCTAACTTCCAAGAGACCCAGTACTTC CASSLGPNFQETQYF
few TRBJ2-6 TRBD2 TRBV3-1 TGTGCCAGCAGCCCGACCCCTAGCGGTGGGGCCAACGTCCTGACTTTC CASSPTPSGGANVLTF
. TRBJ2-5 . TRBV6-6 TGTGCCAGCAGTTACTCGGTTCCAGGGGTTCGAGAGACCCAGTACTTC CASSYSVPGVRETQYF